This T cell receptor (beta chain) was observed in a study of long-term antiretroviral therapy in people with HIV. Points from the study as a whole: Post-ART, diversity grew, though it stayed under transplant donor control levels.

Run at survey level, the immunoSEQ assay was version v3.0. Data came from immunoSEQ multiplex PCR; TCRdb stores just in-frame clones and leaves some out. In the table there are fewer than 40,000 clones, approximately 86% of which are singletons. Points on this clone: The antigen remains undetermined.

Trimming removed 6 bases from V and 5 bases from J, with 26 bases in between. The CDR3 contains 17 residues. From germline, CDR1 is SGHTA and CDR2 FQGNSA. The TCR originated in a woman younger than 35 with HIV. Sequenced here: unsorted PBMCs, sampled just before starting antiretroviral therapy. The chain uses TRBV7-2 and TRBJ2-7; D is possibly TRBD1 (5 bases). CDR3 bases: TGTGCCAGCAGTTTTTCAGGGTATGGAGCTGTATTCGACGAGCAGTACTTC. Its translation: CASSFSGYGAVFDEQYF.